The present entry profiles one T cell receptor (beta chain) with its context. In the PCR, 60 Vbeta and 13 Jbeta primers were used. Assay used: immunoSEQ multiplex PCR; TCRdb lists only in-frame clones, some missing. This listing includes approximately 110,000 clones. This entry comes from a study of cytomegalovirus exposure and HLA in healthy donors. V gave up 0 bases and J gave up 3 bases, with 11 bases separating them. The germline V gene encodes CDR1 LGHNA and CDR2 YSLEER. CDR3 length: 16 amino acids. The rearrangement joins TRBV4-3 to TRBJ2-2, with D maybe TRBD2 (6 bases). The specimen sequenced was PBMCs. The origin of this receptor is a man aged 45-65 years in good health and CMV-seronegative. CDR3 sequence reads: CASSQERGTYTGELFF. The CDR3, as DNA: TGCGCCAGCAGCCAAGAGCGGGGAACTTACACCGGGGAGCTGTTTTTT.